This TCR beta chain was observed in a study of T cell responses to AZD1222 COVID-19 vaccine. Libraries were prepared by immunoSEQ multiplex PCR; TCRdb keeps only in-frame clonotypes and omits some of them. The sample holds about 86,000 clones, approximately 90% seen once. This clone turned up a few times. The CDR3 spans 16 residues. V was pared by 3 bases and J by 4 bases, with 7 bases of the junction left unmatched. Germline V CDR1 and CDR2: MDHEN, SYDVKM. This clonotype originated in an adult who received the AZD1222 COVID-19 vaccine. This sample comprised peripheral blood, obtained 28 days after the second AZD1222 dose. The V and J genes are TRBV28 and TRBJ2-7; TRBD1 agrees at 12 bases. Here the CDR3 reads CASSLPGTGGFYEQYF. CDR3 in DNA: TGTGCCAGCAGTTTGCCCGGGACAGGGGGCTTTTACGAGCAGTACTTC.